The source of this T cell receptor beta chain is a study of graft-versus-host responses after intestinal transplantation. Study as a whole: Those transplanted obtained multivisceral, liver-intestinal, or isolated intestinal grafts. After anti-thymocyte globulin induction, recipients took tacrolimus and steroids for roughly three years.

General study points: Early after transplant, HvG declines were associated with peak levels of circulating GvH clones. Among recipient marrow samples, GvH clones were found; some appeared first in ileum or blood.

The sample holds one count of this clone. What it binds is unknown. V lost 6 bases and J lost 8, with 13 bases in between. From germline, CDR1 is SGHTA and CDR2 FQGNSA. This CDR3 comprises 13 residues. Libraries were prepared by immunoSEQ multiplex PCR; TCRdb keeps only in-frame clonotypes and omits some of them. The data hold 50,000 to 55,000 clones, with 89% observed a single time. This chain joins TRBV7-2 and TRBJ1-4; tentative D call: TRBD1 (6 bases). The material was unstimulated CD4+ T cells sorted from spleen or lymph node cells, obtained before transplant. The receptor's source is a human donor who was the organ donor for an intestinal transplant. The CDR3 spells CASSRYREEKLFF. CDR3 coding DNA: TGTGCCAGCAGTCGTTACAGGGAAGAAAAACTGTTTTTT.